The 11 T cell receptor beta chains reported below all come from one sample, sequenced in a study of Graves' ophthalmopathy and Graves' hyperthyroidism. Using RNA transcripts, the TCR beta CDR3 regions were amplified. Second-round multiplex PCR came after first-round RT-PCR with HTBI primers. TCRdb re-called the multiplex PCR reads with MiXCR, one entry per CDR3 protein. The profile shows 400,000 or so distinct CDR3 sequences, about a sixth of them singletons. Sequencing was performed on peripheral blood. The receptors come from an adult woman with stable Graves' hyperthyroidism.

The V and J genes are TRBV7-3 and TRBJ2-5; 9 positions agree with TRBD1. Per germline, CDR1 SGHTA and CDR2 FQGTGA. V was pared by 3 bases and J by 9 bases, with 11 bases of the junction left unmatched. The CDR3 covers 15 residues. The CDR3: CASSFYGTGQEAQYF. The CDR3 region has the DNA TGTGCCAGCAGCTTTTACGGGACAGGGCAGGAGGCCCAGTACTTC.

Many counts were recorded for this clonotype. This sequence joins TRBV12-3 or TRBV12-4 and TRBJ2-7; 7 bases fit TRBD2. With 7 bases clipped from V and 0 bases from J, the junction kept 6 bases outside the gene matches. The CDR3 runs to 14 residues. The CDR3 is CASTPGGGSYEQYF. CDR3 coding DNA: TGTGCCAGCACCCCTGGCGGGGGCTCCTACGAGCAGTACTTC.

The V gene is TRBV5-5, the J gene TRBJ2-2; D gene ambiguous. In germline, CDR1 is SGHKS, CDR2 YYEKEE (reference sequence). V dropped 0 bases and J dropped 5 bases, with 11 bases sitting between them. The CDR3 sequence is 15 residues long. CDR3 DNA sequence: TGTGCCAGCAGCTTGGATTGGCGGAGTACCGGGGAGCTGTTTTTT. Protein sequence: CASSLDWRSTGELFF.

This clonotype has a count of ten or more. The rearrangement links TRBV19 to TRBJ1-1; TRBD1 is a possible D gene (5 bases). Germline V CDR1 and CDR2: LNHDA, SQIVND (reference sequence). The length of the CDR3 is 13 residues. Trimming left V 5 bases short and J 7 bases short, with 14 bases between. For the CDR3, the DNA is TGTGCCAGTAGTGTGAATCGGGACCATGAAGCTTTCTTT. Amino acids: CASSVNRDHEAFF.

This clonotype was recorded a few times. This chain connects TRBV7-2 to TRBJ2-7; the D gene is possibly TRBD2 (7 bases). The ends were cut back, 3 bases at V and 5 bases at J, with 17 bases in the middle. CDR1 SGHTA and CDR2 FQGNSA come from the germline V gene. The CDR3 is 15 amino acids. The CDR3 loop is CASSFGGAGVDEQYF. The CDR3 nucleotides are TGTGCCAGCAGCTTCGGGGGCGCGGGAGTGGACGAGCAGTACTTC.

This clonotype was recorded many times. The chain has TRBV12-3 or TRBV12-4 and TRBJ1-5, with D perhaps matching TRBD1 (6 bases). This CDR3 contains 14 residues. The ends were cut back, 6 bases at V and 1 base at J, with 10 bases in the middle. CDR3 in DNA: TGTGCCAGCAGGCCCGGACAGAGCAATCAGCCCCAGCATTTT. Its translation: CASRPGQSNQPQHF.

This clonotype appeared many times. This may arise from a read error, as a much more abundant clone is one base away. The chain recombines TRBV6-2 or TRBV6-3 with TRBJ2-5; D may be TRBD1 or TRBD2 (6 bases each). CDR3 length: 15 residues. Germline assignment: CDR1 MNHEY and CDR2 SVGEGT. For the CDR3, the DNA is TGTGCCAGCAGTTTTTTAAAGCGGAGGGGGGAGACCAAGTACTTC. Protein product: CASSFLKRRGETKYF.

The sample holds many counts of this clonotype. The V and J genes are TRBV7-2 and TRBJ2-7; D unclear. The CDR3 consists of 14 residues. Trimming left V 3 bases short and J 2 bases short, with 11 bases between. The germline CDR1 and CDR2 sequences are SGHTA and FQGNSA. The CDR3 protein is CASSFPWQTYEQYF. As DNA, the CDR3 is TGTGCCAGCAGCTTCCCGTGGCAGACCTACGAGCAGTACTTC.

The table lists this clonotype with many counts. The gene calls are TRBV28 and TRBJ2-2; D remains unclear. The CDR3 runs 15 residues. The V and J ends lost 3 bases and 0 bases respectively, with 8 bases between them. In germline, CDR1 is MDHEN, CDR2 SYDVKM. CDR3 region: CASSLRIPNTGELFF. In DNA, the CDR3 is TGTGCCAGCAGTTTGCGGATCCCGAACACCGGGGAGCTGTTTTTT.

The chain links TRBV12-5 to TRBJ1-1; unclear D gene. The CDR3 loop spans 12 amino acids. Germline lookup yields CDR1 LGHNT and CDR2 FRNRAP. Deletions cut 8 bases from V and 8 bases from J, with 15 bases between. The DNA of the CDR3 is TGTGCTAGTAACGTTCCCGACGGGGAAGCTTTCTTT. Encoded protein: CASNVPDGEAFF.

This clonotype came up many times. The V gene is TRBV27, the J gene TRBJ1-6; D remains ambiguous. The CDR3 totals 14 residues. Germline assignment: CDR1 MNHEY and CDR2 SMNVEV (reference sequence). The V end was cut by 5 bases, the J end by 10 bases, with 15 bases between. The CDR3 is CASSPRASGSPLHF. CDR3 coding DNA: TGTGCCAGCAGTCCCCGGGCTTCGGGGTCACCCCTCCACTTT.